Listed here are 26 T cell receptor beta chains from one sample, sequenced in a study of shared clonotypes between healthy human individuals. Produced via immunoSEQ multiplex PCR; TCRdb's table is partial and in-frame only. Here the sample spans about 1 million clones, about 77% being singletons. The specimen was memory CD4+ T cells sorted from blood. Subset described: CD45RA-negative fraction. These receptors were obtained from a man younger than 35 in good health.

The chain carries TRBV18 and TRBJ1-5; TRBD1 matches at 10 bases. The V and J ends lost 3 bases and 5 bases, in that order; junction bases with no gene match: 4. The CDR3 length is 15 residues. Germline assignment: CDR1 KGHSH and CDR2 LQKENI. The chain's CDR3 is CASSPWTGGHQPQHF. In DNA form, the CDR3 reads TGTGCCAGCTCACCCTGGACAGGGGGTCATCAGCCCCAGCATTTT.

The rearrangement links TRBV4-2 to TRBJ1-2; weak D call: TRBD1 (5 bases). The CDR3 contains 13 residues. Germline V gene sequence: CDR1 LGHNA, CDR2 YNFKEQ. Deletions cut 1 base from V and 4 bases from J, with 7 bases between. The chain's CDR3 is CASSQARAYGYTF. The CDR3 DNA sequence: TGTGCCAGCAGCCAAGCCAGGGCCTATGGCTACACCTTC.

Comment on this clone: The junction departs from germline at one end; a sequencing error may be responsible. V and J are TRBV6-1 and TRBJ2-7, with D possibly matching TRBD2 (7 bases). This CDR3 has 16 residues. CDR1 MNHNS and CDR2 SASEGT come from the germline V gene. This CDR3 is CASSEGGTTSHYGQYF. CDR3 sequence (DNA): TGTGCCAGCAGTGAGGGGGGGACAACCTCTCACTACGGGCAGTACTTC.

The chain combines TRBV5-4 with TRBJ1-3, with 7 bases identical to TRBD1. Germline values: CDR1 SGHNT, CDR2 YYREEE (reference sequence). The ends lost 4 bases at V and 0 bases at J; junction bases unmatched: 4. CDR3 length equals 15 residues. This CDR3 reads CASSPDRASGNTIYF. CDR3 bases: TGTGCCAGCAGCCCCGACAGGGCCTCTGGAAACACCATATATTTT.

The table lists this clone with a count of one. The rearrangement uses TRBV28 and TRBJ2-5, with D perhaps matching TRBD1 (6 bases). The J call is uncertain, as TRBJ2-7 better fits the DNA end. Germline lookup yields CDR1 MDHEN and CDR2 SYDVKM. CDR3 length equals 15 residues. CDR3 sequence: CASSLDPRGTYEQYF. The CDR3 DNA sequence: TGTGCCAGCAGTTTAGACCCGAGGGGGACCTACGAGCAGTACTTC.

This clone was seen more than once but under ten times. The chain carries TRBV19 and TRBJ2-6; D may be TRBD1 (5 bases). The germline V and J ends were trimmed by 5 bases and 2 bases, with 10 bases remaining between them. This CDR3 is 15 amino acids long. Germline values: CDR1 LNHDA, CDR2 SQIVND (reference sequence). The DNA of the CDR3 is TGTGCCAGTAGTGTACAGGCGGCTGGGGCCAACGTCCTGACTTTC. Translating it yields CASSVQAAGANVLTF. The complete variable domain, with remaining parts taken from reference TRBV19 and TRBJ2-6, reads DGGITQSPKYLFRKEGQNVTLSCEQNLNHDAMYWYRQDPGQGLRLIYYSQIVNDFQKGDIAEGYSVSREKKESFPLTVTSAQKNPTAFYLCASSVQAAGANVLTFGAGSRLTVL.

The genes are TRBV5-1 and TRBJ2-1; 7 bases are a match to TRBD1. The CDR3 loop spans 14 amino acids. Germline lookup yields CDR1 SGHRS and CDR2 YFSETQ. The junction had 3 bases not matched to a gene; V was cut back by 1 base and J by 5 bases. As DNA, the CDR3 is TGCGCCAGCAGCTTGATCACAGGGGACAATGAGCAGTTCTTC. This encodes CASSLITGDNEQFF.

V gene TRBV19 combines with J gene TRBJ1-1; 8 bases agree with TRBD1. This CDR3 is built from 15 residues. V lost 5 bases and J lost 6; bases outside the gene matches: 11. Germline loops: CDR1 LNHDA, CDR2 SQIVND (reference sequence). This chain's CDR3 is CASSPADREGAEAFF. The CDR3 nucleotides read TGTGCCAGTAGTCCCGCGGACAGGGAAGGGGCTGAAGCTTTCTTT.

This chain joins TRBV9 and TRBJ2-1; a possible D gene is TRBD2 (5 bases). This CDR3 has 15 amino acids. Trimming left V 4 bases short and J 0 bases short, with 11 bases between. CDR1 SGDLS and CDR2 YYNGEE come from the germline V gene. CDR3 loop: CASSLSGSSYNEQFF. CDR3 coding DNA: TGTGCCAGCAGCTTGAGCGGTAGCTCCTACAATGAGCAGTTCTTC.

The chain employs TRBV2 and TRBJ2-7; D gene ambiguous. Germline V gene lookup returns CDR1 SNHLY and CDR2 FYNNEI. V was pared by 4 bases and J by 3 bases, with 7 bases between. The CDR3 totals 12 residues. In DNA form, the CDR3 reads TGTGCCAGCAGTGTTTCCCGCTACGAGCAGTACTTC. It encodes CASSVSRYEQYF. The whole variable domain, remainder taken from reference TRBV2 and TRBJ2-7, is EPEVTQTPSHQVTQMGQEVILRCVPISNHLYFYWYRQILGQKVEFLVSFYNNEISEKSEIFDDQFSVERPDGSNFTLKIRSTKLEDSAMYFCASSVSRYEQYFGPGTRLTVT.

In this sample, this clone turned up a few times. The rearrangement links TRBV5-4 to TRBJ1-6, with D uncertain. CDR1 is SGHNT and CDR2 is YYREEE in the germline V gene (reference sequence). The CDR3 runs 15 residues. V was shortened by 0 bases and J by 2 bases, with 6 bases between the two germline ends. The CDR3 DNA reads TGTGCCAGCAGCTTGGATGAGACCTATAATTCACCCCTCCACTTT. It codes for CASSLDETYNSPLHF.

As to this clone: Other DNA sequences in the same sample also yield this CDR3. The chain recombines TRBV5-1 with TRBJ2-3; D is unresolved. Trimming left V 0 bases short and J 5 bases short, with 7 bases between. Germline CDR1 and CDR2: SGHRS and YFSETQ. The CDR3 contains 13 residues. The CDR3 loop reads CASSLAFGDTQYF. The CDR3 DNA is TGCGCCAGCAGCTTGGCCTTCGGAGATACGCAGTATTTT.

The table lists this clone with a count of one. The chain links TRBV2 to TRBJ1-4; D is unclear. This CDR3 has 16 residues. The germline V and J ends were trimmed by 6 bases and 5 bases, with 19 bases remaining between them. In germline, CDR1 is SNHLY, CDR2 FYNNEI. The CDR3 DNA follows: TGTGCCAGCAGGGTCGTACGCGGCCTAGGGAATGAAAAACTGTTTTTT. It codes for CASRVVRGLGNEKLFF.

This clone was counted only a few times. The chain combines TRBV5-6 with TRBJ1-2; 9 bases line up with TRBD1. Per the germline V gene, CDR1 is SGHDT and CDR2 is YYEEEE. The CDR3 contains 15 residues. Unmatched junction bases numbered 11, after V lost 3 bases and J lost 8 bases. This CDR3 is CASSWDRVGSGGYTF. In nucleotides, the CDR3 is TGTGCCAGCAGCTGGGACAGGGTAGGGTCGGGCGGCTACACCTTC.

This clone was counted between two and nine times. V usage is TRBV11-2 and J usage is TRBJ2-5; D tentatively reads TRBD1 or TRBD2 (6 bases each). Per the germline V gene, CDR1 is SGHAT and CDR2 is FQNNGV. V was cut by 5 bases and J by 6 bases, with 16 bases left in between. This CDR3 comprises 14 residues. The CDR3 region has the DNA TGTGCCAGCAGCAAAGTAGGGGGGAGGCAGACCCAGTACTTC. This translates into CASSKVGGRQTQYF.

This clone appeared a single time. The chain is built from TRBV5-1 and TRBJ2-3; D might be TRBD2 (6 bases). This CDR3 is 15 amino acids long. V was shortened by 6 bases and J by 2 bases, with 16 bases between the two germline ends. Germline CDR1 is SGHRS and CDR2 is YFSETQ. In nucleotides, the CDR3 is TGCGCCAGCATCCTTGGCGGGACCAACACAGATACGCAGTATTTT. This translates into CASILGGTNTDTQYF.

This chain links TRBV5-1 with TRBJ1-5; D not certain. CDR1 and CDR2 (germline): SGHRS, YFSETQ. V was shortened by 0 bases and J by 2 bases, with 6 bases between the two germline ends. The CDR3 is 14 amino acids. The CDR3: CASSLGFGNQPQHF. The CDR3 nucleotides read TGCGCCAGCAGCTTGGGGTTCGGCAATCAGCCCCAGCATTTT.

This sequence joins TRBV2 and TRBJ2-1, with D possibly matching TRBD2 (5 bases). CDR1 SNHLY and CDR2 FYNNEI come from the germline V gene. The CDR3 is 13 residues long. V was shortened by 8 bases and J by 0 bases, with 8 bases between the two germline ends. This chain's CDR3 is CASDRDSYNEQFF. The CDR3 DNA follows: TGTGCCAGCGACCGGGACTCCTACAATGAGCAGTTCTTC.

For this clone: A much larger clone sits a single nucleotide away, making a read error possible. The chain joins TRBV10-3 to TRBJ1-2; D might be TRBD1 (6 bases). The V gene lost 10 bases and the J gene lost 3 bases, with 12 bases spanning the gap. This CDR3 contains 12 residues. CDR1 and CDR2 (germline): ENHRY, SYGVKD. The CDR3 nucleotides read TGTGCCACCCCAGGACAGTACTATGGCTACACCTTC. Amino acid sequence: CATPGQYYGYTF.

The sample holds a few counts of this clone. The V and J genes are TRBV12-5 and TRBJ1-1; D not certain. The CDR3 spans 12 residues. Germline CDR1 reads LGHNT; CDR2 reads FRNRAP. Trimming removed 5 bases at V and 8 bases at J, with 12 bases between. CDR3 nucleotides: TGTGCTAGTGGTCCGGACCCACGGGAAGCTTTCTTT. The encoded protein is CASGPDPREAFF.

Note on this clone: One end of the junction varies from germline; a read error may be responsible. The rearrangement uses TRBV5-1 and TRBJ2-1; D call uncertain. The CDR3 totals 13 residues. The germline gives CDR1 SGHRS, CDR2 YFSETQ. Here the CDR3 DNA reads TGTGCCAGCAGCTTGTATGGGAATGGTGAGCAGTTCTTC. This translates into CASSLYGNGEQFF.

The rearrangement uses TRBV6-1 and TRBJ1-2; D gene unclear. V lost 1 base to trimming and J lost 2 bases, with 8 bases between them. CDR3 length: 14 amino acids. Germline assignment: CDR1 MNHNS and CDR2 SASEGT. CDR3 coding DNA: TGTGCCAGCAGTGAAGATAACAGAAACTATGGCTACACCTTC. Residues: CASSEDNRNYGYTF.

As for this clone: Different DNA sequences within this sample yield the same CDR3. The chain has TRBV6-1 and TRBJ2-7; 11 nucleotides agree with TRBD1. This CDR3 is 14 amino acids long. J gave up 4 bases and V 5 bases, and 4 bases lay outside the gene matches. The germline V gene has CDR1 MNHNS and CDR2 SASEGT. The CDR3 region is CASSPGQGGYEQYF. The CDR3 DNA follows: TGTGCCAGCAGTCCGGGACAGGGGGGGTACGAGCAGTACTTC.

This clone occurred a few times. The chain couples TRBV14 to TRBJ1-2; D ambiguous. The germline V gene encodes CDR1 SGHDN and CDR2 FVKESK. V shed 1 base and J shed 7 bases, with 13 bases lying between them. The CDR3 has 14 amino acids. The CDR3 region is CASSQVGQAGGYTF. Here the CDR3 DNA reads TGTGCCAGCAGCCAAGTCGGGCAGGCAGGTGGCTACACCTTC.

V gene TRBV7-8 combines with J gene TRBJ2-7; 10 positions match TRBD1. The CDR3 is made up of 14 amino acids. Per the germline V gene, CDR1 is SGHVS and CDR2 is FQNEAQ. The V and J ends lost 1 base and 6 bases, in that order; junction bases with no gene match: 3. This CDR3 reads CASSLGDRGFEQYF. CDR3 DNA sequence: TGTGCCAGCAGCTTAGGGGACAGGGGTTTCGAGCAGTACTTC. Drawing the rest from reference TRBV7-8 and TRBJ2-7, the complete variable domain is GAGVSQSPRYKVAKRGQDVALRCDPISGHVSLFWYQQALGQGPEFLTYFQNEAQLDKSGLPSDRFFAERPEGSVSTLKIQRTQQEDSAVYLCASSLGDRGFEQYFGPGTRLTVT.

This chain uses TRBV2 with TRBJ1-3; no definite D call. The CDR3 loop spans 17 amino acids. CDR1 SNHLY and CDR2 FYNNEI come from the germline V gene. V was pared by 0 bases and J by 0 bases, with 12 bases between. CDR3 sequence reads: CASSEAFPYRSGNTIYF. The CDR3 coding sequence is TGTGCCAGCAGTGAAGCTTTTCCCTACCGCTCTGGAAACACCATATATTTT.